Sequencing of this TCR beta chain was carried out in a study of blood T cell repertoires in COVID-19. The overall study: Researchers got acute and convalescent COVID-19 samples from the United States, Italy and Spain. From T cells, B-cell-depleted T cells, or PBMCs came the material, which was cDNA or gDNA.

Methods used by the authors: Quantification of nucleated cells was approximated via reference gene primer amplification. Profiled with immunoSEQ multiplex PCR; TCRdb holds only in-frame clones, not every one. D and trimming were read from the DNA, whereas the V and J calls and clone size are those reported in that table. The sample yields some 160,000 clones, roughly 81% seen once. V was pared by 3 bases and J by 2 bases, with 17 bases between. The CDR3 length is 16 residues. Germline CDR1 reads MNHEY; CDR2 reads SMNVEV (reference sequence). Recruited during active infection, patients (from Seattle) were subsequently followed longitudinally.

The rearrangement uses TRBV27 and TRBJ2-7, with D possibly matching TRBD1 (5 bases). The sequence was collected from a woman aged 80 or older with COVID-19, enrolled during active disease. The sample was peripheral blood. The CDR3 sequence: CASSFFQGHIAYEQYF. The CDR3 DNA sequence: TGTGCCAGCAGTTTTTTTCAGGGCCATATAGCCTACGAGCAGTACTTC.